This T cell receptor (beta chain) was retrieved from a study of shared clonotypes between healthy human individuals. Points from the study as a whole: Memory subsets generally showed lower estimated richness than naive subsets.

V lost 0 bases, J lost 6 bases, and 9 bases stayed unmatched. CDR3 length: 17 amino acids. Per germline, CDR1 SGHKS and CDR2 YYEKEE (reference sequence). On this clone: Its matching antigen is unknown.

The protocol was immunoSEQ multiplex PCR, while the TCRdb copy is restricted to in-frame clones and leaves out a portion. The sample carries some 1,400,000 clones, roughly 96% recorded once. This rearrangement joins TRBV5-5 to TRBJ2-2, with 9 bases fitting TRBD1. The TCR sequence derives from a man aged 25-45 years in good health. The sample consisted of naive CD4+ T cells sorted from blood. Subset meaning: CD45RA+ positively selected. The CDR3 reads CASSLGTGQGRPGELFF. CDR3 coding DNA: TGTGCCAGCAGCTTGGGGACCGGACAGGGGCGCCCCGGGGAGCTGTTTTTT.